The 28 T cell receptor beta chains below come from one sample, sequenced in a study of regulatory T cells in long-lasting Graves disease (dated by TCRdb to about 2021). Library construction relied on multiplex PCR. Sequenced on an Illumina HiSeq 4000. iRepertoire HTBI primers and Arm-PCR amplification of CDR3 regions were used to construct TCR beta libraries. TCRdb trimmed public reads at Q25 via fastp, called clones via MiXCR and kept in-frame beta chains. Entries that share a CDR3 protein sequence are merged under the most common genes and DNA. The table for this sample lists 420,000 or so distinct CDR3 sequences; about 15% of them were counted only once. The ten biggest clones cover about a quarter of the sample. This sample's time point label indicates: newly diagnosed GD, antithyroid drugs for less than 3 months. For both TCR sequencing and RNA sequencing, RNA was extracted from PBMCs using TRIzol.

The same data also contributed to another study, on T cells in Graves' hyperthyroidism and ophthalmopathy.

The sequences come from peripheral blood mononuclear cells (PBMCs), collected at new diagnosis, from a patient treated with antithyroid drugs. Source of these receptors: a woman aged 18-30 years with Graves disease. Donor details come from another sample of the same person, matched by shared clones.

This clonotype was picked up a small number of times. The junction departs from germline at one end; a sequencing error may be responsible. This chain uses TRBV7-7 with TRBJ2-4; the D gene could be TRBD1 or TRBD2 (7 bases each). TRBJ2-7 matches the DNA end more closely, so the J call is doubtful. The CDR3 consists of 13 residues. The germline V gene encodes CDR1 SSHAT and CDR2 FNYEAQ (reference sequence). The CDR3 DNA reads as TGTGCTAGCAGCATTCAGGGGGGGGACGAGCAGTACTTC. Its translation is CASSIQGGDEQYF.

The genes are TRBV9 and TRBJ2-7; 10 bases align to TRBD1. This CDR3 has 14 amino acids. The V gene's germline CDR1 is SGDLS and CDR2 YYNGEE. V trimming: 0 bases; J trimming: 6 bases; junction bases outside the gene matches: 3. The DNA for the CDR3 is TGTGCCAGCAGCGTAGTCGGACAGGGGGGCGAGCAGTACTTC. This translates into CASSVVGQGGEQYF.

This clonotype occurred many times. The chain uses TRBV12-3 or TRBV12-4 and TRBJ1-2; D is undetermined. Trimming shortened V by 1 base and J by 4 bases, and 7 bases separated the two germline ends. This CDR3 has 13 amino acids. The CDR3 spells CASSLGTVYGYTF. The CDR3 DNA sequence: TGTGCCAGCAGTTTAGGAACAGTCTATGGCTACACCTTC.

This clonotype was seen only a few times. The rearrangement uses TRBV18 and TRBJ2-2; 8 bases align to TRBD2. V lost 3 bases and J lost 4; bases outside the gene matches: 7. CDR1 and CDR2 (germline): KGHSH, LQKENI. CDR3 length: 16 residues. The CDR3 loop reads CASSPSAGVGTGELFF. DNA for the CDR3: TGTGCCAGCTCACCCTCAGCGGGAGTGGGCACCGGGGAGCTGTTTTTT. The variable domain in full, completed from reference TRBV18 and TRBJ2-2, reads NAGVMQNPRHLVRRRGQEARLRCSPMKGHSHVYWYRQLPEEGLKFMVYLQKENIIDESGMPKERFSAEFPKEGPSILRIQQVVRGDSAAYFCASSPSAGVGTGELFFGEGSRLTVL.

The chain links TRBV20-1 to TRBJ2-5; perhaps TRBD1 as D (5 bases). Per germline, CDR1 DFQATT and CDR2 SNEGSKA (reference sequence). This CDR3 is 13 amino acids long. V lost 7 bases and J lost 2, with 14 bases in between. CDR3 DNA: TGCAGTGGAGAGGACACCGGTCAAGAGACCCAGTACTTC. Protein sequence: CSGEDTGQETQYF.

This clonotype was found many times. The chain couples TRBV20-1 to TRBJ2-1, with TRBD2 as a possible D gene (7 bases). Trimming stripped 0 bases from V and 6 bases from J, with 15 bases between. Per the germline V gene, CDR1 is DFQATT and CDR2 is SNEGSKA (reference sequence). This CDR3 is built from 15 residues. For the CDR3, the DNA is TGCAGTGCTAGAGATCTACTAGGGGGGGGCAATGAGCAGTTCTTC. Protein product: CSARDLLGGGNEQFF.

This clonotype occurred many times. The genes are TRBV28 and TRBJ2-5, with 9 bases lining up with TRBD2. The CDR3 runs to 20 residues. J gave up 5 bases and V 3 bases, and 22 bases lay outside the gene matches. Germline CDR1 MDHEN, CDR2 SYDVKM. The CDR3 sequence: CASSFEVETSGSWGRETQYF. Written as DNA, the CDR3 is TGTGCCAGCAGTTTTGAGGTGGAGACTAGCGGCAGTTGGGGTAGGGAGACCCAGTACTTC. Filled out from reference TRBV28 and TRBJ2-5, the complete variable domain reads DVKVTQSSRYLVKRTGEKVFLECVQDMDHENMFWYRQDPGLGLRLIYFSYDVKMKEKGDIPEGYSVSREKKERFSLILESASTNQTSMYLCASSFEVETSGSWGRETQYFGPGTRLLVL.

This clonotype was seen at least ten times. A junction boundary mismatches the germline segment, possibly from a read error. This chain joins TRBV5-1 and TRBJ1-1; no clear D gene. The CDR3 spans 13 residues. From germline, CDR1 is SGHRS and CDR2 YFSETQ. The CDR3 is CASSLVVNTEAFF. CDR3 in DNA: TGTGCCAGCAGTTTAGTGGTTAACACTGAAGCTTTCTTT. Based on the CDR3 plus reference TRBV5-1 and TRBJ1-1, the full variable domain is KAGVTQTPRYLIKTRGQQVTLSCSPISGHRSVSWYQQTPGQGLQFLFEYFSETQRNKGNFPGRFSGRQFSNSRSEMNVSTLELGDSALYLCASSLVVNTEAFFGQGTRLTVV.

The CDR3 DNA sequence: TGTGCCAGCAGCGTATCCCCTACCGGGACAGATATTAACACCGGGGAGCTGTTTTTT. Encoded protein: CASSVSPTGTDINTGELFF. The J gene is TRBJ2-2, the V gene TRBV9, with 7 bases aligning to TRBD1. Germline values: CDR1 SGDLS, CDR2 YYNGEE. The CDR3 loop spans 19 amino acids. V dropped 1 base and J dropped 2; count of bases not matched to a gene: 14.

The V call is TRBV6-1, the J call TRBJ2-2, with D maybe TRBD2 (6 bases). There are 16 residues in the CDR3. Trimming took 6 bases from V and 4 from J, leaving 18 bases between them. Germline V lookup: CDR1 MNHNS, CDR2 SASEGT. CDR3 nucleotides: TGTGCCAGCAGCTCCCCGAGCGGGTGGGGCACCGGGGAGCTGTTTTTT. Its protein product is CASSSPSGWGTGELFF.

Details on this clonotype: A junction boundary mismatches the germline segment, possibly from a read error. The genes are TRBV13 and TRBJ1-1; TRBD1 matches at 12 bases. This CDR3 contains 16 residues. Looked up from germline, CDR1 is PRHDT and CDR2 is FYEKMQ (reference sequence). The DNA for the CDR3 is TGTGACAGCAGCTCCAGGGACAGGGGGCGCCCCACTGAAGCTTTCTTT. This sequence encodes CDSSSRDRGRPTEAFF.

This clonotype was observed at least ten times. The gene calls are TRBV7-9 and TRBJ2-7; the D gene is possibly TRBD2 (6 bases). The CDR3 spans 14 residues. Deletions cut 0 bases from V and 0 bases from J, with 6 bases between. Germline-derived CDR1 and CDR2 are SEHNR and FQNEAQ (reference sequence). The DNA for the CDR3 is TGTGCCAGCAGCTTAGCGGGACTCTCCTACGAGCAGTACTTC. Translating gives CASSLAGLSYEQYF.

V gene TRBV20-1 combines with J gene TRBJ2-2, with TRBD2 matching over 10 bases. The CDR3 sequence is 15 residues long. Losses at the gene ends were 6 bases for V and 2 bases for J; bases not matched to a gene: 6. Germline V lookup: CDR1 DFQATT, CDR2 SNEGSKA (reference sequence). CDR3 DNA: TGCAGTGCCCATATAGCGGGAGGAAACACCGGGGAGCTGTTTTTT. Encoded protein: CSAHIAGGNTGELFF.

This clonotype was found a few times. This chain connects TRBV4-1 to TRBJ1-5; the D is unclear. CDR1 and CDR2 from the germline V gene are MGHRA and YSYEKL. Trimming stripped 1 base from V and 5 bases from J, with 12 bases between. CDR3 length: 15 amino acids. The CDR3 nucleotides are TGCGCCAGCAGCCAAGTCGTGGCTAACGATCAGCCCCAGCATTTT. It specifies CASSQVVANDQPQHF.

There are many counts of this clonotype. The V and J genes are TRBV11-2 and TRBJ2-5, with D possibly being TRBD2 (6 bases). The CDR3 loop spans 17 amino acids. The germline CDR1 and CDR2 sequences are SGHAT and FQNNGV. Trimming cost V 3 bases and J 7 bases, with 24 bases left between them. In DNA form, the CDR3 reads TGTGCCAGCAGCTTGGTCGATAGCGGACCCCTAAGGGGGACCCAGTACTTC. Its translation: CASSLVDSGPLRGTQYF.

V gene TRBV4-1 combines with J gene TRBJ2-7; D might be TRBD1 or TRBD2, each matching 7 bases. The V end lost 4 bases, the J end lost 4 bases, and 17 bases lay between the germline ends. The CDR3 has 15 amino acids. The germline V gene has CDR1 MGHRA and CDR2 YSYEKL. The CDR3 loop is CASSPQTGRGYEQYF. As DNA, the CDR3 is TGCGCCAGCAGCCCCCAGACAGGGAGGGGGTACGAGCAGTACTTC.

This chain joins TRBV20-1 and TRBJ2-7, with D unclear. V was shortened by 5 bases and J by 7 bases, with 12 bases between the two germline ends. The CDR3 runs 11 residues. The germline V gene has CDR1 DFQATT and CDR2 SNEGSKA (reference sequence). The CDR3 spells CSAPRLGEQYF. As DNA, the CDR3 is TGCAGTGCTCCCCGACTGGGGGAGCAGTACTTC.

This clonotype has a count of ten or more. The CDR3 is CASSLGGGPSDTQYF. The CDR3 DNA reads TGTGCCAGCAGCTTAGGGGGAGGGCCGTCGGATACGCAGTATTTT. J is TRBJ2-3 and V is TRBV11-2; 7 positions agree with TRBD2. V dropped 1 base and J dropped 6; count of bases not matched to a gene: 7. The CDR3 is 15 residues long. Germline CDR1 SGHAT, CDR2 FQNNGV. Complete variable domain (other parts from reference TRBV11-2 and TRBJ2-3): EAGVAQSPRYKIIEKRQSVAFWCNPISGHATLYWYQQILGQGPKLLIQFQNNGVVDDSQLPKDRFSAERLKGVDSTLKIQPAKLEDSAVYLCASSLGGGPSDTQYFGPGTRLTVL.

The chain couples TRBV7-2 to TRBJ1-5; D is perhaps TRBD1 (5 bases). The CDR3 is made up of 15 amino acids. Germline V gene data show CDR1 as SGHTA and CDR2 as FQGNSA. V dropped 5 bases and J dropped 1 base, with 12 bases sitting between them. As DNA, the CDR3 is TGTGCCAGCAGCCCAGGGAGGGGCAGCAATCAGCCCCAGCATTTT. Protein: CASSPGRGSNQPQHF.

The J gene is TRBJ2-1, the V gene TRBV3-1; D gene uncertain. Germline values: CDR1 LGHDT, CDR2 YNNKEL (reference sequence). Deletions cut 2 bases from V and 10 bases from J, with 6 bases between. CDR3 length: 11 residues. The CDR3: CASSQSLEQFF. In nucleotides, the CDR3 is TGTGCCAGCAGCCAATCCCTGGAGCAGTTCTTC.

V is TRBV15 and J is TRBJ2-5; D not resolved. The germline V gene has CDR1 LNHNV and CDR2 YYDKDF (reference sequence). V lost 0 bases, J lost 0 bases, and 11 bases lay in between. The CDR3 is 16 amino acids. CDR3 DNA: TGTGCCACCAGCAGAGACGGGCGAAGGTACCAAGAGACCCAGTACTTC. Encoded protein: CATSRDGRRYQETQYF.

Worth noting for this clonotype: This may arise from a read error, as a much more abundant clone is one base away. The chain carries TRBV30 and TRBJ2-7; TRBD1 is a possible D gene (6 bases). Germline CDR1 and CDR2: GTSNPN and SVGIG (reference sequence). This CDR3 contains 11 residues. CDR3 DNA: TGTGCCTGGAGGGACAGCTACGGGCAGTACTTC. As protein: CAWRDSYGQYF.

The chain employs TRBV20-1 and TRBJ2-1; D may be TRBD2 (6 bases). Trimming stripped 2 bases from V and 0 bases from J, with 8 bases between. CDR3 length: 14 amino acids. CDR1 DFQATT and CDR2 SNEGSKA come from the germline V gene (reference sequence). DNA for the CDR3: TGCAGTGCTAGACCTAGCGACTCCTACAATGAGCAGTTCTTC. This encodes CSARPSDSYNEQFF.

The chain carries TRBV10-2 and TRBJ2-5; 11 bases line up with TRBD1. V shed 1 base, J shed 0 bases, and the junction held 7 bases outside the gene matches. This CDR3 has 18 amino acids. Germline V gives CDR1 WSHSY, CDR2 SAAADI. The CDR3 DNA sequence: TGCGCCAGCAGTGAGTGGGGATGGGGACAGGGGGACCAAGAGACCCAGTACTTC. It yields the protein CASSEWGWGQGDQETQYF.

A remark on this clonotype: Germline is not matched at one junction end, which may reflect a read error. The chain links TRBV28 to TRBJ2-7; no clear D. The germline V gene encodes CDR1 MDHEN and CDR2 SYDVKM. CDR3 length: 15 amino acids. For the CDR3, the DNA is TGTGCCAGCAGTCCAAATCTAGATTCTGGCTACGAGCGGTACTTC. Protein product: CASSPNLDSGYERYF.

This clonotype has just a few counts. The chain is built from TRBV6-1 and TRBJ1-1; D is possibly TRBD1 (5 bases). Germline lookup yields CDR1 MNHNS and CDR2 SASEGT. This CDR3 contains 14 residues. The V end was cut by 6 bases, the J end by 2 bases, with 13 bases between. DNA for the CDR3: TGTGCCAGCAGGGCCGGCGGGGGAAACACTGAAGCTTTCTTT. Translating gives CASRAGGGNTEAFF.

In its sample, this clonotype was seen many times. This sequence joins TRBV20-1 and TRBJ1-5; D is uncertain. The germline V gene encodes CDR1 DFQATT and CDR2 SNEGSKA (reference sequence). This CDR3 is built from 17 residues. The germline V and J ends were trimmed by 6 bases and 4 bases, with 25 bases remaining between them. CDR3: CSATNPDRDILNQPQHF. In DNA form, the CDR3 reads TGCAGTGCAACTAACCCGGACCGAGACATCTTGAATCAGCCCCAGCATTTT.

This clonotype was recorded many times. The gene calls are TRBV20-1 and TRBJ1-4, with a possible D match to TRBD1 (5 bases). Deletions cut 1 base from V and 15 bases from J, with 18 bases between. This CDR3 region has 13 residues. Germline V gene lookup returns CDR1 DFQATT and CDR2 SNEGSKA (reference sequence). The CDR3 region is CSARAGTLGQVFF. The CDR3, as DNA: TGCAGTGCTAGAGCCGGGACGTTAGGGCAAGTGTTTTTT.